One and the same sample provided the 5 T cell receptor beta chains below, sequenced in a study of shared clonotypes between healthy human individuals. The repertoire was sequenced with immunoSEQ multiplex PCR; TCRdb's copy has only in-frame clones and lacks some. The table lists approximately 1.5 million clones, 98% of them singletons. Sequences were obtained from naive CD4+ T cells sorted from blood. Documented subset: CD45RA+ positively selected. Receptor source: a man aged 30 to 39 in good health.

V is TRBV10-3 and J is TRBJ1-2, with TRBD1 as a possible D gene (6 bases). Between the trimmed V and J ends, which lost 8 bases and 2 bases, there was a span of 12 bases. The CDR3 is made up of 13 amino acids. Germline-derived CDR1 and CDR2 are ENHRY and SYGVKD. For the CDR3, the DNA is TGTGCCATCCACGGAACAGGGAACTATGGCTACACCTTC. Amino acid sequence: CAIHGTGNYGYTF.

This sequence joins TRBV13 and TRBJ2-7, with 8 bases that match TRBD1. The CDR3 is made up of 15 amino acids. CDR1 PRHDT and CDR2 FYEKMQ come from the germline V gene (reference sequence). The junction had 7 bases not matched to a gene; V was cut back by 6 bases and J by 0 bases. The CDR3 nucleotides read TGTGCCAGCAGGCCCCGGGGACAGGACTCCTACGAGCAGTACTTC. Amino acid sequence: CASRPRGQDSYEQYF.

This clone was detected once. The CDR3 DNA sequence: TGTGCCAGCTCACCCTCGCTATGGACAGGCACAGATACGCAGTATTTT. This codes for CASSPSLWTGTDTQYF. The rearrangement links TRBV18 to TRBJ2-3, with D perhaps matching TRBD1 (6 bases). Germline loops: CDR1 KGHSH, CDR2 LQKENI. The V end was cut by 3 bases, the J end by 1 base, with 14 bases between. The CDR3 runs 16 residues.

Here the CDR3 reads CASSHGTGRSGANVLTF. The CDR3 bases are TGTGCCAGCAGCCACGGGACAGGGAGATCTGGGGCCAACGTCCTGACTTTC. The V call is TRBV7-9, the J call TRBJ2-6, with 9 bases that match TRBD1. Germline lookup yields CDR1 SEHNR and CDR2 FQNEAQ (reference sequence). V shed 5 bases and J 1 base; nucleotides not matched to a gene: 6. The CDR3 extends over 17 amino acids.

V and J are TRBV5-1 and TRBJ2-7, with TRBD1 matching 10 bases. Unmatched junction bases numbered 10, after V lost 7 bases and J lost 3 bases. The germline CDR1 and CDR2 sequences are SGHRS and YFSETQ. This CDR3 region has 15 residues. The CDR3 DNA reads as TGCGCCAGCTTTCCCTCCGGGACAGGGGTCTACGAGCAGTACTTC. This translates into CASFPSGTGVYEQYF. Filled out from reference TRBV5-1 and TRBJ2-7, the complete variable domain reads KAGVTQTPRYLIKTRGQQVTLSCSPISGHRSVSWYQQTPGQGLQFLFEYFSETQRNKGNFPGRFSGRQFSNSRSEMNVSTLELGDSALYLCASFPSGTGVYEQYFGPGTRLTVT.